This T cell receptor beta chain was captured in a study of blood T cell repertoires in COVID-19. Study-level information: Collection of acute and convalescent COVID-19 samples took place in the United States, Italy and Spain. Sources were T cells, B-cell-depleted T cells, or PBMCs; the material itself was cDNA or gDNA.

Germline CDR1 and CDR2: LNHNV and YYDKDF (reference sequence). V lost 4 bases to trimming and J lost 6 bases, with 19 bases between them. The CDR3 loop spans 15 amino acids. In the original processing: It was from reference gene primer amplification that nucleated cell counts were estimated. Profiled with immunoSEQ multiplex PCR; TCRdb holds only in-frame clones, not every one. V and J calls and clone size are those listed in that table; D and trimming were worked out from the DNA. The data hold about 35,000 clones, with roughly 85% observed a single time. V and J are TRBV15 and TRBJ2-7; TRBD2 is a possible D gene (5 bases). Sequencing was performed on peripheral blood. The sequence was obtained from a man aged 50-60 years with acute or convalescent COVID-19. Here the CDR3 DNA reads TGTGCCACCAGCAACCGGAGGACTTGGACCGCCGAGCAGTACTTC. Its protein is CATSNRRTWTAEQYF.